A selection of T cell receptor beta chains follows, all from one sample in a study of vaccination and CD4 T cells after COVID-19. TCRdb independently ran MiXCR on the PCR reads; one entry per CDR3 protein. The repertoire holds 9,000 to 10,000 distinct CDR3 sequences, approximately 35% seen once, with roughly 14% in the top ten. These TCRs' antigens remain unknown. The sequenced sample was CD4+ T cells from blood, cultured in vitro. These TCRs come from a human donor in good health. CDR3s include the opening cysteine and the closing phenylalanine or tryptophan. Fields, in order: D gene, V gene, clone size, J gene, CDR3 protein, CDR3 DNA. A D gene is named only where the DNA matches it firmly. Some rows mark clone size as missing; the rest say once, few, many or name a class of expanded clone.

d_call: NA; v_call: TRBV7-8; clone_size: few; j_call: TRBJ2-2; cdr3_aa: CASSSNTGELFF; cdr3_nt: TGTGCCAGCAGCTCGAACACCGGGGAGCTGTTTTTT
d_call: TRBD2; v_call: TRBV29-1; clone_size: few; j_call: TRBJ2-3; cdr3_aa: CSVVGREGKDTQYF; cdr3_nt: TGCAGCGTTGTAGGGCGGGAGGGTAAGGATACGCAGTATTTT
d_call: TRBD1; v_call: TRBV12-3/TRBV12-4; clone_size: NA; j_call: TRBJ1-2; cdr3_aa: CASSLGGGAGGYTF; cdr3_nt: TGTGCCAGCAGTTTAGGAGGGGGCGCCGGTGGCTACACCTTC
d_call: NA; v_call: TRBV27; clone_size: NA; j_call: TRBJ1-5; cdr3_aa: CASSLRPAGNQPQHF; cdr3_nt: TGTGCCAGCAGTTTAAGGCCAGCGGGCAATCAGCCCCAGCATTTT
d_call: NA; v_call: TRBV19; clone_size: NA; j_call: TRBJ2-1; cdr3_aa: CASSLRPPGENEQFF; cdr3_nt: TGTGCCAGTAGCCTTAGACCCCCAGGAGAGAATGAGCAGTTCTTC
d_call: TRBD1; v_call: TRBV6-1; clone_size: NA; j_call: TRBJ1-5; cdr3_aa: CASQSYPPTGLGYSNQPQHF; cdr3_nt: TGTGCCAGCCAGTCCTATCCCCCGACAGGGTTAGGGTATAGCAATCAGCCCCAGCATTTT
d_call: NA; v_call: TRBV7-6; clone_size: few; j_call: TRBJ2-3; cdr3_aa: CASSLRGGTDTQYF; cdr3_nt: TGTGCCAGCAGCCTTAGGGGCGGCACAGATACGCAGTATTTT
d_call: TRBD2; v_call: TRBV7-2; clone_size: few; j_call: TRBJ2-7; cdr3_aa: CASSVSSGSSYEQYF; cdr3_nt: TGTGCCAGCAGCGTATCTAGCGGGAGCTCCTACGAGCAGTACTTC
d_call: NA; v_call: TRBV20-1; clone_size: NA; j_call: TRBJ1-5; cdr3_aa: CSAFRDIDQPQHF; cdr3_nt: TGCAGTGCCTTCCGGGACATAGATCAGCCCCAGCATTTT
d_call: NA; v_call: TRBV7-3; clone_size: few; j_call: TRBJ2-3; cdr3_aa: CASSPIGGGTDTQYF; cdr3_nt: TGTGCCAGCAGCCCTATTGGGGGTGGCACAGATACGCAGTATTTT
d_call: NA; v_call: TRBV6-4; clone_size: NA; j_call: TRBJ2-1; cdr3_aa: CASSDSSYNEQFF; cdr3_nt: TGTGCCAGCAGTGACAGCTCCTACAATGAGCAGTTCTTC
d_call: NA; v_call: TRBV20-1; clone_size: NA; j_call: TRBJ2-7; cdr3_aa: CSASITAYEQYF; cdr3_nt: TGCAGTGCTAGCATAACCGCCTACGAGCAGTACTTC
d_call: NA; v_call: TRBV5-1; clone_size: NA; j_call: TRBJ2-5; cdr3_aa: CASSYQTETQYF; cdr3_nt: TGCGCCAGCAGCTACCAAACAGAGACCCAGTACTTC
d_call: NA; v_call: TRBV28; clone_size: NA; j_call: TRBJ1-2; cdr3_aa: CASSAPRGGDYGYTF; cdr3_nt: TGTGCCAGCAGTGCCCCTAGAGGAGGGGACTATGGCTACACCTTC
d_call: TRBD1; v_call: TRBV6-1; clone_size: once; j_call: TRBJ2-7; cdr3_aa: CASSPTDRGRYEQYF; cdr3_nt: TGTGCCAGCAGCCCGACCGACAGGGGACGATACGAGCAGTACTTC
d_call: NA; v_call: TRBV20-1; clone_size: NA; j_call: TRBJ2-7; cdr3_aa: CSAAWSEQYF; cdr3_nt: TGCAGTGCAGCCTGGTCCGAGCAGTACTTC
d_call: NA; v_call: TRBV12-3/TRBV12-4; clone_size: few; j_call: TRBJ2-5; cdr3_aa: CASRTRETQYF; cdr3_nt: TGTGCCAGCAGGACAAGAGAGACCCAGTACTTC
d_call: TRBD1; v_call: TRBV11-2; clone_size: NA; j_call: TRBJ1-2; cdr3_aa: CASSPLVDRGRIYGYTF; cdr3_nt: TGTGCCAGCAGCCCACTAGTGGACAGGGGGCGCATCTATGGCTACACCTTC
d_call: NA; v_call: TRBV20-1; clone_size: NA; j_call: TRBJ1-6; cdr3_aa: CSSRTANSPLHF; cdr3_nt: TGCAGTTCAAGGACAGCTAATTCACCCCTCCACTTT
d_call: NA; v_call: TRBV6-5; clone_size: once; j_call: TRBJ1-2; cdr3_aa: CASSYTGSNYGYTF; cdr3_nt: TGTGCCAGCAGTTACACCGGATCCAACTATGGCTACACCTTC
d_call: TRBD2; v_call: TRBV12-3/TRBV12-4; clone_size: NA; j_call: TRBJ2-3; cdr3_aa: CASRLTYSGTSGRFPTDTQYF; cdr3_nt: TGTGCCAGCAGACTAACATACTCCGGGACTAGCGGGAGGTTCCCCACAGATACGCAGTATTTT
d_call: NA; v_call: TRBV28; clone_size: NA; j_call: TRBJ2-5; cdr3_aa: CASRMLASETQYF; cdr3_nt: TGTGCCAGCAGGATGTTGGCGTCGGAGACCCAGTACTTC
d_call: NA; v_call: TRBV20-1; clone_size: few; j_call: TRBJ2-4; cdr3_aa: CSARDGQRSGGIQYF; cdr3_nt: TGCAGTGCTAGAGATGGCCAGCGGTCGGGCGGCATTCAGTACTTC
d_call: TRBD2; v_call: TRBV6-2/TRBV6-3; clone_size: NA; j_call: TRBJ2-7; cdr3_aa: CASSYVLAASYEQYF; cdr3_nt: TGTGCCAGCAGTTACGTGCTAGCGGCTTCCTACGAGCAGTACTTC
d_call: NA; v_call: TRBV12-3/TRBV12-4; clone_size: NA; j_call: TRBJ2-7; cdr3_aa: CASSLAGVEYEQYF; cdr3_nt: TGTGCCAGCAGTTTAGCGGGAGTAGAGTACGAGCAGTACTTC
d_call: NA; v_call: TRBV29-1; clone_size: NA; j_call: TRBJ1-1; cdr3_aa: CSVEEGRGMNTEAFF; cdr3_nt: TGCAGCGTTGAGGAGGGTAGAGGGATGAACACTGAAGCTTTCTTT
d_call: NA; v_call: TRBV7-2; clone_size: NA; j_call: TRBJ2-5; cdr3_aa: CASSLVTGWETQYF; cdr3_nt: TGTGCCAGCAGCTTAGTCACGGGTTGGGAGACCCAGTACTTC
d_call: TRBD1; v_call: TRBV6-1; clone_size: NA; j_call: TRBJ2-2; cdr3_aa: CASRDWTGGVFPGELFF; cdr3_nt: TGTGCCAGCAGGGACTGGACAGGGGGCGTCTTCCCCGGGGAGCTGTTTTTT
d_call: NA; v_call: TRBV19; clone_size: few; j_call: TRBJ2-7; cdr3_aa: CASSMRGSSYEQYF; cdr3_nt: TGTGCCAGTAGTATGAGGGGGAGCTCCTACGAGCAGTACTTC
d_call: NA; v_call: TRBV28; clone_size: NA; j_call: TRBJ1-2; cdr3_aa: CASSPRDYGYTF; cdr3_nt: TGTGCCAGCAGTCCTCGGGACTATGGCTACACCTTC
d_call: NA; v_call: TRBV10-2; clone_size: NA; j_call: TRBJ1-5; cdr3_aa: CASRGIDPENGAQHF; cdr3_nt: TGCGCCAGCAGGGGTATTGACCCCGAAAATGGAGCCCAGCATTTT
d_call: NA; v_call: TRBV6-5; clone_size: few; j_call: TRBJ2-7; cdr3_aa: CASSYSPAGYEQYF; cdr3_nt: TGTGCCAGCAGTTACTCACCCGCAGGCTACGAGCAGTACTTC
d_call: NA; v_call: TRBV15; clone_size: medium-sized; j_call: TRBJ1-6; cdr3_aa: CATRTLGSYNSPLHF; cdr3_nt: TGTGCCACCAGGACATTAGGCTCCTATAATTCACCCCTCCACTTT
d_call: NA; v_call: TRBV28; clone_size: few; j_call: TRBJ2-3; cdr3_aa: CASSSDDPGADTQYF; cdr3_nt: TGTGCCAGCAGCTCCGACGACCCAGGGGCAGATACGCAGTATTTT
d_call: NA; v_call: TRBV6-1; clone_size: NA; j_call: TRBJ2-7; cdr3_aa: CASDGGRGHEQYF; cdr3_nt: TGTGCCAGCGATGGGGGGCGGGGGCACGAGCAGTACTTC
d_call: TRBD2; v_call: TRBV11-1; clone_size: NA; j_call: TRBJ2-2; cdr3_aa: CASSHPGRGGSGELFF; cdr3_nt: TGTGCCAGCAGCCACCCCGGGAGGGGAGGGTCCGGGGAGCTGTTTTTT
d_call: TRBD1; v_call: TRBV6-2/TRBV6-3; clone_size: medium-sized; j_call: TRBJ1-5; cdr3_aa: CASRPPDRDGQPQHF; cdr3_nt: TGTGCCAGCAGGCCCCCGGACAGGGATGGACAGCCCCAGCATTTT
d_call: TRBD1; v_call: TRBV11-1; clone_size: few; j_call: TRBJ1-2; cdr3_aa: CASSRPGQNYGYTF; cdr3_nt: TGTGCCAGCAGTAGACCGGGACAGAACTATGGCTACACCTTC
d_call: NA; v_call: TRBV7-9; clone_size: NA; j_call: TRBJ1-3; cdr3_aa: CASSLDRRTSGNTIYF; cdr3_nt: TGTGCCAGCAGCTTAGACAGGCGCACCTCTGGAAACACCATATATTTT
d_call: NA; v_call: TRBV12-3/TRBV12-4; clone_size: NA; j_call: TRBJ1-5; cdr3_aa: CASSLRQGSQPQHF; cdr3_nt: TGTGCCAGCAGTTTAAGGCAGGGGAGCCAGCCCCAGCATTTT